This T cell receptor (beta chain) was identified in a study of blood T cell repertoires in COVID-19 (dated by TCRdb to 2019 to 2021). Describing the broader study: Samples from collaborators originated in the United States, Italy and Spain and spanned both the acute and convalescent phases of COVID-19. The repertoires were released in a freely available public database intended as a resource for research on the immune response to SARS-CoV-2. The prospective study material was composed of cDNA or gDNA derived from T cells, B-cell-depleted T cells, or PBMCs. The dataset comprised deeply sampled blood TCRbeta repertoires from subjects exposed to, actively infected with, or recovered from COVID-19. Where HLA class I and class II types were available, the types were taken from metadata supplied by the sample provider, not from assay-based typing. The samples were drawn from the first 160 participants of the ongoing ImmuneRACE study and from over a thousand subjects provided by 6 global collaborators. The sample metadata nearly always contained a de-identified subject ID, COVID-19 status, age in years and sex.

On this clone: Its antigen specificity is not known. Base qualities are not recorded, but no much larger clone differs from it by a single base.

The immunoSEQ Assay, a bias-controlled multiplex PCR, was used to amplify TCRbeta CDR3 regions from genomic DNA. The published analysis was carried out like this. Nucleated cell counts per sample were estimated from amplification of reference gene primers within the assay. To quantify the absolute abundance of each unique TCRbeta CDR3 rearrangement, sequence reads were collapsed and filtered. Productive Simpson clonality was computed per sample as the square root of Simpson's diversity index over productive rearrangements. TCRdb re-hosts the immuneACCESS table, in-frame sequences only. Its copies lack some clones; in the studies checked, an unresolved V gene accounts for under half of them, and the cause for the rest is not known. The D gene and trimming were derived from the DNA, and the V and J assignments and clone size from that table. The sample table holds roughly 90,000 clones, of which 80% were seen once. Of the sample, under 13% falls within the top ten clones.

Collaborating institutions collected whole blood in K2EDTA tubes following their own protocols. For TCRbeta analysis, collaborator samples were shipped as frozen whole blood, as isolated PBMCs, or as DNA extracted from either sample type. Study-level results and caveats: The quantity of clinical and demographic metadata differed by source and by participant and was supplied without curation.

The CDR3 runs 15 residues from the cysteine to the phenylalanine. This entry keeps only the CDR3 DNA: 45 bases, framed from base 1. V and J lose 0 bases and 1 base, and a span of 10 bases separates them. In the germline V gene, CDR1 corresponds to SGDLS and CDR2 to YYNGEE. Sequenced: peripheral blood. The chain links TRBV9 with TRBJ1-1, with the D gene too uncertain to name. The receptor comes from a woman aged 70 to 79 with acute or convalescent COVID-19. The DNA sequence follows: TGTGCCAGCAGCGTAGCCCCAGGCTGGAACACTGAAGCTTTCTTT. This translates into CASSVAPGWNTEAFF.